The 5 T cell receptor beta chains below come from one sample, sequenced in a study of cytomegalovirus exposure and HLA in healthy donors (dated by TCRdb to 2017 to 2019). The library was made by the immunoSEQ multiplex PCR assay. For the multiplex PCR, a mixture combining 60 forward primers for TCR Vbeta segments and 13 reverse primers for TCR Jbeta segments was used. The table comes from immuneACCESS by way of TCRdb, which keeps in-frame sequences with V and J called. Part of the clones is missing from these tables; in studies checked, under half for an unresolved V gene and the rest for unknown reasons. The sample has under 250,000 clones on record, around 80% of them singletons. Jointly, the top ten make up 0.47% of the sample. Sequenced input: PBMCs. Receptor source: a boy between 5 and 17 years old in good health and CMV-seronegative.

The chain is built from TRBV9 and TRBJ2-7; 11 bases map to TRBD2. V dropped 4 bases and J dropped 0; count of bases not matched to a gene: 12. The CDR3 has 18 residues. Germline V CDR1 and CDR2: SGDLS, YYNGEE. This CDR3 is CASSPSGGTLSTSYEQYF. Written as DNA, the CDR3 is TGTGCCAGCAGCCCTAGCGGGGGGACCCTCTCCACCTCCTACGAGCAGTACTTC.

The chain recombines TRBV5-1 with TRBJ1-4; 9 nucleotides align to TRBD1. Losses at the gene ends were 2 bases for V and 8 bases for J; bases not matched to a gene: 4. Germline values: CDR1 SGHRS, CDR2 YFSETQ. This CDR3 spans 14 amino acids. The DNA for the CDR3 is TGCGCCAGCAGCTTCCGGGACAGGGCGGAAAAACTGTTTTTT. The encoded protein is CASSFRDRAEKLFF.

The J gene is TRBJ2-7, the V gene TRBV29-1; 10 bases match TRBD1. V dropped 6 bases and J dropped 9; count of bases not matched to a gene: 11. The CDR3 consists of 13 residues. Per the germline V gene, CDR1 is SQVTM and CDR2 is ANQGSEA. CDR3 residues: CSVPGQGESGQYF. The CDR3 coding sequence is TGCAGCGTCCCTGGACAGGGGGAGTCAGGGCAGTACTTC.

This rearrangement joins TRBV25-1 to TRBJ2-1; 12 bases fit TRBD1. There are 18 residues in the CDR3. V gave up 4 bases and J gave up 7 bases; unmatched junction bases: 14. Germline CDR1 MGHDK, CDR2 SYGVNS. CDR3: CASSVLFSGTGGRNEQFF. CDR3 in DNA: TGTGCCAGCAGTGTCCTTTTTTCCGGGACAGGGGGCAGGAATGAGCAGTTCTTC.

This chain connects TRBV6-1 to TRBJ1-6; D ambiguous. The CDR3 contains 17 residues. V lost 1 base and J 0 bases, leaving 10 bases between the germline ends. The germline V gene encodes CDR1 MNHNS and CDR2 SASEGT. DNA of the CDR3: TGTGCCAGCAGTGAAGGTGGCGGCTCCTCCTATAATTCACCCCTCCACTTT. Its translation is CASSEGGGSSYNSPLHF.